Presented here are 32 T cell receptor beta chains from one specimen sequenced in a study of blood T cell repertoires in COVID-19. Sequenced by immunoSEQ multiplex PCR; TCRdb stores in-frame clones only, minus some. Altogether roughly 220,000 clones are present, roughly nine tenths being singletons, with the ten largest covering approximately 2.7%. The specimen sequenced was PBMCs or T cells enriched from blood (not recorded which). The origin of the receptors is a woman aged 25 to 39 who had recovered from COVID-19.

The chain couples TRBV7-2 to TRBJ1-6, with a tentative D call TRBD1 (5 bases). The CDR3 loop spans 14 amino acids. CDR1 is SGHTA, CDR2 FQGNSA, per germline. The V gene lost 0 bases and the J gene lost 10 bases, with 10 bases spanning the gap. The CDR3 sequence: CASSLALRGSPLHF. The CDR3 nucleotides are TGTGCCAGCAGCTTAGCGCTAAGGGGATCACCCCTCCACTTT.

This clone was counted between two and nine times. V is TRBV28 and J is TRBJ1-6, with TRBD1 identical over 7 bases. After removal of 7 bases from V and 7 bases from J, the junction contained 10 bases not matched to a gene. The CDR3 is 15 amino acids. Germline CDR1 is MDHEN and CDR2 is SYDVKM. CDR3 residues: CASMLSQGENSPLHF. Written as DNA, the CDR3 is TGTGCCAGCATGTTGTCGCAGGGGGAGAATTCACCCCTCCACTTT.

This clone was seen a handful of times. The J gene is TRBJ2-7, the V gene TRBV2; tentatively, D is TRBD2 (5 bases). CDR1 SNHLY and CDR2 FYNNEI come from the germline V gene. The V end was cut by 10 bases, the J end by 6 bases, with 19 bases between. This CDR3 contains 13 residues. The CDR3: CAIQVTGRGEQYF. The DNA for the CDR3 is TGTGCCATCCAGGTGACGGGTCGGGGCGAGCAGTACTTC.

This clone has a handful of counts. The DNA for the CDR3 is TGCAGTGCTTCCGAGCGTAAAGAGCAGTTCTTC. It encodes CSASERKEQFF. This chain joins TRBV20-1 and TRBJ2-1; the D is unclear. Germline V CDR1 and CDR2: DFQATT, SNEGSKA (reference sequence). Trimming took off 5 bases at V and 10 bases at J, with 12 bases between the two ends. CDR3 size: 11 residues.

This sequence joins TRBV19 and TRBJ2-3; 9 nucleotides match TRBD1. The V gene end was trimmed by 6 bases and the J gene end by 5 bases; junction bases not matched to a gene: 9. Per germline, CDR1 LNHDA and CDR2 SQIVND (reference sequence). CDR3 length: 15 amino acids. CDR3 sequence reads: CASRSDRGTGDTQYF. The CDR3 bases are TGTGCCAGTAGATCGGACAGGGGAACAGGAGATACGCAGTATTTT.

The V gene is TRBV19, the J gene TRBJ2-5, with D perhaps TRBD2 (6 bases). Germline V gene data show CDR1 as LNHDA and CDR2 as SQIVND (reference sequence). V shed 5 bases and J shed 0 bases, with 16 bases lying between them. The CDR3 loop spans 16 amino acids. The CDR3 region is CASSPGLTLYQETQYF. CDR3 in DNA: TGTGCCAGTAGTCCAGGACTAACGCTGTACCAAGAGACCCAGTACTTC.

CDR3 in DNA: TGTGCCAGCAGTGGACTAGCGGGGAACTACGAGCAGTACTTC. Translated: CASSGLAGNYEQYF. The chain recombines TRBV2 with TRBJ2-7; 11 positions match TRBD2. The junction had 2 bases not matched to a gene; V was cut back by 4 bases and J by 3 bases. The CDR3 is 14 amino acids. Looked up from germline, CDR1 is SNHLY and CDR2 is FYNNEI.

The CDR3 loop is CASSATGVHEQYF. CDR3 sequence (DNA): TGTGCCAGCAGCGCTACAGGGGTCCACGAGCAGTACTTC. V is TRBV5-6 and J is TRBJ2-7; TRBD1 aligns across 7 bases. The germline V gene encodes CDR1 SGHDT and CDR2 YYEEEE. Unmatched junction bases numbered 6, after V lost 4 bases and J lost 5 bases. The CDR3 has 13 residues.

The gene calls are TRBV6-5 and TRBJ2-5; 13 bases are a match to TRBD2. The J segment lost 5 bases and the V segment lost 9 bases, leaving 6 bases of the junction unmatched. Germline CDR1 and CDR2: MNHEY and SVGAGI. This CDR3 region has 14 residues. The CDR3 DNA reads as TGTGCCAGGGGGGGACTAGCGGGGTTGGAGACCCAGTACTTC. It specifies CARGGLAGLETQYF.

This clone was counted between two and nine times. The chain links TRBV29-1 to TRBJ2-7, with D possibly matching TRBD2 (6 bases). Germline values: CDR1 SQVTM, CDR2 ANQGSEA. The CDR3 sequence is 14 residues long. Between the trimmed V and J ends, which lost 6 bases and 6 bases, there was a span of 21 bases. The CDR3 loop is CSVGITSKGGEQYF. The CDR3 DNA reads TGCAGCGTGGGGATTACTAGCAAAGGAGGCGAGCAGTACTTC.

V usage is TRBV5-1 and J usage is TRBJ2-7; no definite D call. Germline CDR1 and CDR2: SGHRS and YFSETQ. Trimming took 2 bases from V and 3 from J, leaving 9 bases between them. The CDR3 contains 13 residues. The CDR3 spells CASSFAPSYEQYF. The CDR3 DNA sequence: TGCGCCAGCAGCTTCGCCCCTAGCTACGAGCAGTACTTC.

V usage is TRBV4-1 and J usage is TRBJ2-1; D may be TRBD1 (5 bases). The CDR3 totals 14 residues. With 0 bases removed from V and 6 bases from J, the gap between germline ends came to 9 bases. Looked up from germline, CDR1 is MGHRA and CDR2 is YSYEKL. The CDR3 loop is CASSQEGRVNEQFF. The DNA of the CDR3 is TGCGCCAGCAGCCAAGAAGGCAGGGTCAATGAGCAGTTCTTC.

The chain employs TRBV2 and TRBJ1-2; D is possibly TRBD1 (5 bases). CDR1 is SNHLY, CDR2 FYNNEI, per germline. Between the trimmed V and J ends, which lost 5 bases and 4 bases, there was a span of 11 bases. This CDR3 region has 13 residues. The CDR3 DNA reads TGTGCCAGCAGTCTACAGGAAGCCTATGGCTACACCTTC. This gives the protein CASSLQEAYGYTF.

The CDR3 region is CASSLQVAEGYTF. In DNA form, the CDR3 reads TGTGCCAGCAGCTTACAGGTGGCTGAGGGCTACACCTTC. This chain uses TRBV7-2 with TRBJ1-2, with no clear D. Germline lookup yields CDR1 SGHTA and CDR2 FQGNSA. This CDR3 contains 13 residues. V was cut by 2 bases and J by 8 bases, with 12 bases left in between.

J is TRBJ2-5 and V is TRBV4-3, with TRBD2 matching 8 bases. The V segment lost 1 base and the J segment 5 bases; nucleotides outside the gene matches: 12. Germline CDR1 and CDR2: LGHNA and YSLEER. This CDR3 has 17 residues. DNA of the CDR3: TGCGCCAGCAGCCAAGTCTTTCGCGGGGGGCGGGCTGAGACCCAGTACTTC. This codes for CASSQVFRGGRAETQYF.

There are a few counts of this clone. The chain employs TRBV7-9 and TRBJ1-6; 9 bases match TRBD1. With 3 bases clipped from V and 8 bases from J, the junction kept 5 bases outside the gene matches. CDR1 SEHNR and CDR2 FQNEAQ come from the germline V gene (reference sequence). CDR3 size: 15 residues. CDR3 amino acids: CASSLNRDRDSPLHF. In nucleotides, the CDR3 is TGTGCCAGCAGCTTGAACCGGGACAGGGATTCACCCCTCCACTTT. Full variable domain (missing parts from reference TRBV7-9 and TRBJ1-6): DTGVSQNPRHKITKRGQNVTFRCDPISEHNRLYWYRQTLGQGPEFLTYFQNEAQLEKSRLLSDRFSAERPKGSFSTLEIQRTEQGDSAMYLCASSLNRDRDSPLHFGNGTRLTVT.

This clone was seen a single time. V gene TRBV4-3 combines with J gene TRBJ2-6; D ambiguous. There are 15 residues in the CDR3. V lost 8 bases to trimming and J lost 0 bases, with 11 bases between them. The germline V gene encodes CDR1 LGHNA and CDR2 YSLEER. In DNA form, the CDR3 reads TGCGCCAGCTCGCCTACTTCCTCTGGGGCCAACGTCCTGACTTTC. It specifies CASSPTSSGANVLTF.

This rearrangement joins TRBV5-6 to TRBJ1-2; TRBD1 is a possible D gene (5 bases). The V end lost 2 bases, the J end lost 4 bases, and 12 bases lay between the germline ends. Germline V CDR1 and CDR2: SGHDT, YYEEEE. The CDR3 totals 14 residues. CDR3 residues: CASSFEGGVYGYTF. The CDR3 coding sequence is TGTGCCAGCAGCTTCGAGGGAGGGGTCTATGGCTACACCTTC. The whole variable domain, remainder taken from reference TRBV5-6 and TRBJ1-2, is DAGVTQSPTHLIKTRGQQVTLRCSPKSGHDTVSWYQQALGQGPQFIFQYYEEEERQRGNFPDRFSGHQFPNYSSELNVNALLLGDSALYLCASSFEGGVYGYTFGSGTRLTVV.

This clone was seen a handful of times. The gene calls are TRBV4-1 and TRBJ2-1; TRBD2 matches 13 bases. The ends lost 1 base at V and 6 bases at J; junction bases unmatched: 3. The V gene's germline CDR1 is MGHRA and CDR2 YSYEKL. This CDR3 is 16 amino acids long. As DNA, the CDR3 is TGCGCCAGCAGCCAAGTCGGGACTAGCGGGGTCAATGAGCAGTTCTTC. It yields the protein CASSQVGTSGVNEQFF.

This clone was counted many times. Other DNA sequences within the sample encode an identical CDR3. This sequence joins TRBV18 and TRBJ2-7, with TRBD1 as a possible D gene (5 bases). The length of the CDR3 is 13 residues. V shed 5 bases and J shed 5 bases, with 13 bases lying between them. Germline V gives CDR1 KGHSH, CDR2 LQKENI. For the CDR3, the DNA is TGTGCCAGCTCAGGTCAGGGTAGGGACGAGCAGTACTTC. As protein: CASSGQGRDEQYF.

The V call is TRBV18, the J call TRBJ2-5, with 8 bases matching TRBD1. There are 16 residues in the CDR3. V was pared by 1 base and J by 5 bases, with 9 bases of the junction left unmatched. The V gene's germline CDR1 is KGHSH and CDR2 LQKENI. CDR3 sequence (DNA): TGTGCCAGCTCACCACTTCCTCCAGGGGGCGTGGAGACCCAGTACTTC. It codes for CASSPLPPGGVETQYF.

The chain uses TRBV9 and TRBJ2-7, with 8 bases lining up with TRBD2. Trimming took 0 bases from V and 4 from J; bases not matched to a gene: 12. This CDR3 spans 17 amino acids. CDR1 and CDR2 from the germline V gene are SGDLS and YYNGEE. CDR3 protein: CASSVGLAGASSYEQYF. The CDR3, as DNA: TGTGCCAGCAGCGTAGGCCTAGCGGGCGCTTCATCTTACGAGCAGTACTTC.

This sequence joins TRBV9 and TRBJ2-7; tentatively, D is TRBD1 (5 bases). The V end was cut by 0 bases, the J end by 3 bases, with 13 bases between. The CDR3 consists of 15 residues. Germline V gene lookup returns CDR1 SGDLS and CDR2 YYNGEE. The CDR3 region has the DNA TGTGCCAGCAGCGTAGGGCTGACAGCCAACTACGAGCAGTACTTC. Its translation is CASSVGLTANYEQYF.

The CDR3 spells CASSSAGVYDGYTF. CDR3 bases: TGCGCCAGCAGCTCGGCAGGGGTCTATGATGGCTACACCTTC. This sequence joins TRBV5-1 and TRBJ1-2, with D perhaps matching TRBD1 (6 bases). V was trimmed by 3 bases and J by 6 bases, leaving 15 bases between them. The CDR3 sequence is 14 residues long. From germline, CDR1 is SGHRS and CDR2 YFSETQ.

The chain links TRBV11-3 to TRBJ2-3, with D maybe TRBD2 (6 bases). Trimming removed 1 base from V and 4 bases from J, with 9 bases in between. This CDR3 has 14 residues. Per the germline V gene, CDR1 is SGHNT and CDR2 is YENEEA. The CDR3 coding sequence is TGTGCCAGCAGCTTAGGGCGGGGTTCAGATACGCAGTATTTT. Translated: CASSLGRGSDTQYF.

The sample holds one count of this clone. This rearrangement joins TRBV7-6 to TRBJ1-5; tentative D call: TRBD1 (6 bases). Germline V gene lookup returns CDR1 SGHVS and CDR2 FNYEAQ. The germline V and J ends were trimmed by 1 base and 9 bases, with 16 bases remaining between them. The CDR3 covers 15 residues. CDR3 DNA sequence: TGTGCCAGCAGCTTAGATCGGGGGGCGGAGTCGCCCCAGCATTTT. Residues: CASSLDRGAESPQHF.

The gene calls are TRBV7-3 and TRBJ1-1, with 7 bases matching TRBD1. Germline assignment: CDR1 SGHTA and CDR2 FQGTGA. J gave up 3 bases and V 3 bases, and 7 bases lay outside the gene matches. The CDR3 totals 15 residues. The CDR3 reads CASSLEGAPYTEAFF. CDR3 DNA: TGTGCCAGCAGCTTGGAGGGGGCTCCTTACACTGAAGCTTTCTTT.

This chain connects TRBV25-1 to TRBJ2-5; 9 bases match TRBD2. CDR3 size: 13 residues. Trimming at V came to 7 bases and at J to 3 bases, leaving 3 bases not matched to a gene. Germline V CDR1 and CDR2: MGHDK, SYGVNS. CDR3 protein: CASNLAGKETQYF. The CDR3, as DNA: TGTGCCAGCAATCTAGCGGGGAAAGAGACCCAGTACTTC.

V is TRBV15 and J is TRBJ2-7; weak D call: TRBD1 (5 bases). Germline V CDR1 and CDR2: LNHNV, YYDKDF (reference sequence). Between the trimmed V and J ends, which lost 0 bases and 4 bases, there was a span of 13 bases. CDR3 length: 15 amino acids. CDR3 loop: CATSRDQDQGYEQYF. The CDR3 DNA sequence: TGTGCCACCAGCAGAGACCAGGACCAGGGATACGAGCAGTACTTC.

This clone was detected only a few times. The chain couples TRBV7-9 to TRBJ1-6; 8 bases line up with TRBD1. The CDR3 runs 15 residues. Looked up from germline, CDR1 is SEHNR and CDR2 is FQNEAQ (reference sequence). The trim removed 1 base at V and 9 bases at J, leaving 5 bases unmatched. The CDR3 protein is CASSLGTGGSSPLHF. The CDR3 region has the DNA TGTGCCAGCAGCTTAGGAACAGGGGGTAGTTCACCCCTCCACTTT.

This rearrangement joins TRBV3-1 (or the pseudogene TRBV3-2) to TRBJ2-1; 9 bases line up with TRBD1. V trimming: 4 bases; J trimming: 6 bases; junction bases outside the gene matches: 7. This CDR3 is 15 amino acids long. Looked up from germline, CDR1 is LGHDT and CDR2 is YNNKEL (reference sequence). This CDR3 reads CASSPGGQGTNEQFF. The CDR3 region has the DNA TGTGCCAGCAGCCCAGGGGGACAGGGCACCAATGAGCAGTTCTTC.

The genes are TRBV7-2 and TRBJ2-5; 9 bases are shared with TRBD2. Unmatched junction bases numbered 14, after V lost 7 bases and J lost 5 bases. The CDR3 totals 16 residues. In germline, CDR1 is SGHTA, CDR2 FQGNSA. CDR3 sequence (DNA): TGTGCCAGCAACCAACCCTCGCGGGGGGGCAGGGAGACCCAGTACTTC. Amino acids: CASNQPSRGGRETQYF.